A selection of T cell receptor beta chains follows, all from one sample in a study of monozygotic twins with inflammatory bowel disease. From the 5' RACE reads, TCRdb lists one entry per CDR3 protein and no DNA. This table holds hundreds of thousands of distinct CDR3 sequences. Specimen: blood. Receptors originate from a human donor with ulcerative colitis or Crohn's disease, or a healthy co-twin of an affected twin (not recorded which). Both conserved end residues are part of each CDR3. Fields, in order: J gene, V gene, CDR3 protein.

>TRBJ1-4|TRBV20-1
CSAKDREKLFF
>TRBJ2-1|TRBV28
CASSFQDRRVEQFF
>TRBJ2-5|TRBV6-2/TRBV6-3
CASSPTSGRAEKTQYF
>TRBJ2-3|TRBV18
CASSPASPKSTDTQYF
>TRBJ2-1|TRBV7-2
CASSLASGRYNEQFF
>TRBJ1-2|TRBV27
CASRHQGSGYTF
>TRBJ2-7|TRBV20-1
CSATRTGKEDEQYF
>TRBJ2-7|TRBV5-1
CASRTGGKGIFHEQYF
>TRBJ1-5|TRBV7-9
CASSEYNQPQHF
>TRBJ1-5|TRBV2
CASSVMGQGHNQPQHF
>TRBJ2-2|TRBV10-3
CAISGTANTGELFF
>TRBJ1-2|TRBV12-3/TRBV12-4
CASSPVGHLEGYTF
>TRBJ1-2|TRBV29-1
CSVHGTGRNNYGYTF
>TRBJ2-3|TRBV5-1
CASEQGTGTDTQYF
>TRBJ2-7|TRBV11-2
CASTNRVQSYEQYF
>TRBJ1-4|TRBV7-9
CASSSTLGSEKLFF
>TRBJ2-4|TRBV7-8
CASSLRSQTPLAKNIQYF
>TRBJ1-2|TRBV5-5
CASRPGMIGIYGYTF
>TRBJ1-1|TRBV12-3/TRBV12-4
CASSLRDRSTEAFF
>TRBJ2-2|TRBV4-2
CASSQGTGTYGELFF
>TRBJ1-2|TRBV5-1
CASSVDDSYGYTF
>TRBJ1-2|TRBV14
CASSQERGPSYGYTF
>TRBJ2-5|TRBV20-1
CSARTSHGGETQYF
>TRBJ1-4|TRBV7-2
CASSSGLVDEKLFF
>TRBJ2-3|TRBV18
CASSPDLAGGPEDTQYF
>TRBJ1-1|TRBV6-5
CASSPGGFTEAFF
>TRBJ1-3|TRBV30
CAWSRGFSGNTIYF
>TRBJ2-5|TRBV15
CATSRITGTGGTQYF